This is a list of T cell receptor beta chains from one sample in a study of T-cell memory formation after mild COVID-19. TCRdb analysed the 5' RACE reads with MiXCR anew, one entry per CDR3 protein. The table has about 250,000 distinct CDR3 sequences, just over 15% seen once. Sequenced sample: PBMCs or a T cell subset sorted from them (not recorded which). These receptors came from an adult woman who had mild COVID-19 (a few samples of this study predate the infection). Cell type and time point are not known. The CDR3 runs from the conserved cysteine through the conserved F or W. The D gene is left open where the match is weak. Only part of the rows carry a size: once, few, many, or a class if the clone is expanded.

length | D | size | J | V | CDR3 | DNA
10 | . | . | TRBJ2-3 | TRBV27 | CAGDPDTQYF | TGTGCCGGAGACCCAGATACGCAGTATTTT
13 | . | few | TRBJ2-5 | TRBV18 | CASSPEIVQTQYF | TGTGCCAGCTCACCAGAGATCGTGCAGACCCAGTACTTC
13 | . | many | TRBJ1-2 | TRBV12-3/TRBV12-4 | CASNPGEGYGYTF | TGTGCCAGCAACCCAGGGGAGGGCTATGGCTACACCTTC
13 | . | few | TRBJ1-1 | TRBV28 | CASSLYLQGEAFF | TGTGCCAGCAGTTTATATCTCCAGGGTGAAGCTTTCTTT
17 | . | few | TRBJ2-3 | TRBV21-1 | CASSKVGKASSTDTQYF | TGTGCCAGCAGCAAAGTAGGAAAGGCCAGCTCCACAGATACGCAGTATTTT
16 | . | . | TRBJ1-1 | TRBV6-5 | CASRPLWRVGDTEAFF | TGTGCCAGCAGACCCCTCTGGAGAGTTGGGGACACTGAAGCTTTCTTT
11 | TRBD1 | . | TRBJ2-7 | TRBV29-1 | CSAGQGLEQYF | TGCAGCGCTGGACAGGGTCTCGAGCAGTACTTC
12 | . | few | TRBJ2-7 | TRBV6-2/TRBV6-3 | CASSYLAFEQYF | TGTGCCAGCAGTTACTTAGCGTTCGAGCAGTACTTC
14 | . | . | TRBJ1-1 | TRBV19 | CASSFPTANTEAFF | TGTGCCAGTAGTTTCCCGACAGCTAACACTGAAGCTTTCTTT
15 | TRBD1 | many | TRBJ2-7 | TRBV5-1 | CASRALGQDAYEQYF | TGCGCCAGCAGGGCCCTAGGACAGGACGCCTACGAGCAGTACTTC
16 | . | many | TRBJ2-3 | TRBV5-1 | CASSLEAELSTDTQYF | TGCGCCAGCAGCTTGGAAGCGGAGCTAAGCACAGATACGCAGTATTTT
13 | . | . | TRBJ2-1 | TRBV29-1 | CSVSGATYNEQFF | TGCAGCGTTTCAGGGGCCACCTACAATGAGCAGTTCTTC
14 | TRBD1 | . | TRBJ1-2 | TRBV19 | CASSSRTGARGYTF | TGTGCCAGTAGTTCAAGGACAGGGGCTCGGGGCTACACCTTC
14 | . | few | TRBJ2-7 | TRBV12-3/TRBV12-4 | CASRPNHHSGEQYF | TGTGCCAGCAGACCGAATCATCATTCAGGGGAGCAGTACTTC
16 | . | few | TRBJ1-2 | TRBV9 | CASSAGGDDRLGGYTF | TGTGCCAGCAGCGCTGGAGGCGATGACAGGCTCGGTGGCTACACCTTC
17 | TRBD2 | . | TRBJ2-7 | TRBV7-6 | CASSLAPPGGPSDEQYF | TGTGCCAGCAGCTTAGCCCCCCCGGGAGGGCCGAGCGACGAGCAGTACTTC
15 | . | . | TRBJ2-1 | TRBV19 | CASRSGWGTRDEQFF | TGTGCCAGTAGATCCGGATGGGGAACTCGGGATGAGCAGTTCTTC
16 | . | . | TRBJ1-5 | TRBV7-2 | CASSLGFIGPNQPQHF | TGTGCCAGCAGCTTAGGTTTTATAGGTCCCAATCAGCCCCAGCATTTT
14 | . | few | TRBJ1-3 | TRBV12-3/TRBV12-4 | CASSLGYSGNTIYF | TGTGCCAGCAGTTTAGGTTACTCTGGAAACACCATATATTTT
15 | TRBD1 | few | TRBJ1-6 | TRBV3-1 | CASSPWDRVNSPLHF | TGTGCCAGCAGCCCTTGGGACAGGGTGAATTCACCCCTCCACTTT
15 | . | . | TRBJ1-5 | TRBV7-2 | CASSPGWSPNQPQHF | TGTGCCAGCAGCCCCGGTTGGTCGCCCAATCAGCCCCAGCATTTT
15 | TRBD1 | . | TRBJ1-2 | TRBV19 | CASSARDRGSYGYTF | TGTGCCAGTAGTGCGCGGGACAGGGGATCTTATGGCTACACCTTC
15 | TRBD1 | few | TRBJ2-7 | TRBV6-2/TRBV6-3 | CASSYPDRGGYEQYF | TGTGCCAGCAGTTACCCCGACAGGGGAGGCTACGAGCAGTACTTC
16 | TRBD2 | few | TRBJ2-1 | TRBV7-2 | CASSSRTSSSYNEQFF | TGTGCCAGCAGCTCTAGGACTAGTAGCTCCTACAATGAGCAGTTCTTC
17 | TRBD1 | . | TRBJ1-1 | TRBV2 | CASSVDGQGFRNTEAFF | TGTGCCAGCAGTGTGGACGGACAGGGTTTCCGGAACACTGAAGCTTTCTTT
14 | . | . | TRBJ2-7 | TRBV29-1 | CSVSYLECPYEQYF | TGCAGCGTGTCTTACCTCGAGTGCCCCTACGAGCAGTACTTC
15 | . | few | TRBJ1-6 | TRBV20-1 | CSARDPGQYFSPLHF | TGCAGTGCTAGAGATCCGGGACAATATTTTTCACCCCTCCACTTT
14 | TRBD1 | few | TRBJ2-1 | TRBV18 | CASSPLLQGNEQFF | TGTGCCAGCTCACCATTATTACAGGGGAATGAGCAGTTCTTC
15 | TRBD2 | many | TRBJ2-7 | TRBV7-6 | CASTLSAGGRNEQYF | TGTGCCAGCACCCTATCTGCGGGCGGGAGGAACGAGCAGTACTTC
12 | . | many | TRBJ2-3 | TRBV21-1 | CASSKHYCTQYF | TGTGCCAGCAGCAAACACTACTGTACGCAGTATTTT
14 | . | many | TRBJ2-1 | TRBV11-2 | CASSLAGTNNEQFF | TGTGCCAGCAGCTTAGCAGGCACGAACAATGAGCAGTTCTTC
14 | . | many | TRBJ2-1 | TRBV20-1 | CSAKRGYSYNEQFF | TGCAGTGCTAAACGGGGGTATTCCTACAATGAGCAGTTCTTC
14 | TRBD2 | . | TRBJ2-1 | TRBV24-1 | CATSTSGSGNEQFF | TGTGCCACCTCGACTAGCGGGAGTGGGAATGAGCAGTTCTTC
17 | . | few | TRBJ1-2 | TRBV29-1 | CSVEGDYQDNPNYGYTF | TGCAGCGTTGAAGGCGACTACCAAGACAACCCTAACTATGGCTACACCTTC
14 | . | . | TRBJ1-1 | TRBV5-1 | CASSLEPGGTEAFF | TGCGCCAGCAGCTTGGAGCCCGGGGGCACTGAAGCTTTCTTT
14 | . | few | TRBJ2-2 | TRBV20-1 | CSASPGGRHGELFF | TGCAGTGCCTCCCCTGGGGGGCGGCACGGGGAGCTGTTTTTT
12 | . | few | TRBJ1-2 | TRBV4-2 | CASSQQGYGYTF | TGTGCCAGCAGCCAACAGGGTTATGGCTACACCTTC
15 | . | few | TRBJ1-1 | TRBV5-4 | CASSPAWGVGTEAFF | TGTGCCAGCAGCCCTGCCTGGGGCGTGGGCACTGAAGCTTTCTTT
14 | TRBD2 | . | TRBJ2-1 | TRBV7-6 | CASSLRAGAGEQFF | TGTGCCAGCAGCTTAAGAGCGGGGGCTGGTGAGCAGTTCTTC
13 | . | . | TRBJ2-7 | TRBV12-3/TRBV12-4 | CASSLLVPNEQYF | TGTGCCAGCAGTTTATTGGTACCTAACGAGCAGTACTTC
17 | . | . | TRBJ2-5 | TRBV7-2 | CASSLGSVGLSLETQYF | TGTGCCAGCAGCTTAGGAAGCGTCGGACTGAGTCTGGAGACCCAGTACTTC
14 | . | many | TRBJ2-1 | TRBV7-2 | CASSLGVNYNEQFF | TGTGCCAGCAGCCTGGGGGTAAACTACAATGAGCAGTTCTTC
12 | . | . | TRBJ1-2 | TRBV10-3 | CAISDPGYGYTF | TGTGCCATCAGTGATCCGGGGTATGGCTACACCTTC
13 | . | . | TRBJ1-1 | TRBV24-1 | CATSDTRNTEAFF | TGTGCCACCAGTGACACCAGGAACACTGAAGCTTTCTTT
14 | . | many | TRBJ2-1 | TRBV6-4 | CASSDLGGNNEQFF | TGTGCCAGCAGTGACTTGGGGGGTAACAATGAGCAGTTCTTC